This T cell receptor beta chain emerged from a study of blood T cell repertoires in COVID-19. This CDR3 comprises 16 residues. After removal of 4 bases from V and 3 bases from J, the junction contained 7 bases not matched to a gene. CDR1 is KGHSH, CDR2 LQKENI, per germline. The protocol was immunoSEQ multiplex PCR, while the TCRdb copy is restricted to in-frame clones and leaves out a portion. The sample lists about 270,000 clones; more than 75% were seen once. Sequencing used peripheral blood. This chain links TRBV18 with TRBJ2-3; 10 nucleotides align to TRBD1. This sequence originates from a woman in her sixties or seventies who had recovered from COVID-19. The CDR3 nucleotides are TGTGCCAGCTCACTTACAAGACAGGGGGCAACAGATACGCAGTATTTT. Amino acids: CASSLTRQGATDTQYF. The full variable domain, its missing parts supplied by reference TRBV18 and TRBJ2-3, is NAGVMQNPRHLVRRRGQEARLRCSPMKGHSHVYWYRQLPEEGLKFMVYLQKENIIDESGMPKERFSAEFPKEGPSILRIQQVVRGDSAAYFCASSLTRQGATDTQYFGPGTRLTVL.